This T cell receptor (beta chain) originates from a study of cytomegalovirus exposure and HLA in healthy donors. In the study overall: Around 80 million unique TCRs from HLA-typed donors were held in an early data release. Regarding the study as a whole: Several of the most significant clusters appeared, in a later analysis, to be linked to common viral pathogens.

The germline gives CDR1 MDHEN, CDR2 SYDVKM. The CDR3 is 13 residues long. V lost 2 bases, J lost 1 base, and 5 bases lay in between. On this clone itself: Its antigen is as yet unknown.

The study ran its PCR with 60 Vbeta and 13 Jbeta primers. Here immunoSEQ multiplex PCR was the method, and the copy in TCRdb shows in-frame clones only, minus some. The listing contains around 120,000 clones. Healthy bone marrow donors made up the donors. Donors were ostensibly healthy at sampling, although undocumented immune exposures were probable. The sequence was obtained from a man aged 18 to 29 in good health and CMV-seronegative. What was sequenced was PBMCs. The chain joins TRBV28 to TRBJ1-1; D is ambiguous. DNA for the CDR3: TGTGCCAGCAGTTTAATCGGGAACACTGAAGCTTTCTTT. This sequence encodes CASSLIGNTEAFF.